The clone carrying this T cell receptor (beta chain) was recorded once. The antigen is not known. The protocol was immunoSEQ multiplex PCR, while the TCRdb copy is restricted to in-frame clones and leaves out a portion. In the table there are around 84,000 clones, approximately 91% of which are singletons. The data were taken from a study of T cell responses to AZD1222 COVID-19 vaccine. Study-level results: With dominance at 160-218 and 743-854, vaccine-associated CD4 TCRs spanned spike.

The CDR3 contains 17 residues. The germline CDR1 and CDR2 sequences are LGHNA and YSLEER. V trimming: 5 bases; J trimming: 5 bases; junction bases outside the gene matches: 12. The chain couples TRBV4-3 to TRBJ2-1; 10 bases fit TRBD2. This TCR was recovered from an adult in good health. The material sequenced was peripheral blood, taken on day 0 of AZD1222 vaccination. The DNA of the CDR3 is TGCGCCAGCAGCACGCAGGTAGGACTAGCGGCAAACAATGAGCAGTTCTTC. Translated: CASSTQVGLAANNEQFF.